These 19 T cell receptor beta chains came from one sample sequenced in a study of T cells in Graves' hyperthyroidism and ophthalmopathy. RNA transcripts provided the source from which TCR beta CDR3 regions were amplified. TCR CDR3 regions were first amplified by RT-PCR with HTBI primers. TCRdb recomputed calls from the multiplex PCR reads with MiXCR, one row per CDR3 protein. The sample includes hundreds of thousands of distinct CDR3 sequences, around 39% seen only once; the top ten take approximately 8.7%. The material sequenced was blood. The origin of the receptors is a man aged 18 to 29 with Graves' hyperthyroidism.

The chain joins TRBV9 to TRBJ1-1, with TRBD1 as a possible D gene (6 bases). Trimming removed 5 bases at V and 1 base at J, with 15 bases between. The CDR3 covers 15 residues. CDR1 SGDLS and CDR2 YYNGEE come from the germline V gene. The CDR3 region is CASRRAGTQNTEAFF. CDR3 coding DNA: TGTGCCAGCAGACGAGCCGGGACACAGAACACTGAAGCTTTCTTT.

In regard to this clonotype: The junction departs from germline at one end; a sequencing error may be responsible. The rearrangement joins TRBV10-3 to TRBJ1-3, with a possible D match to TRBD1 (5 bases). The germline V gene has CDR1 ENHRY and CDR2 SYGVKD. The length of the CDR3 is 19 residues. This CDR3 reads CASSYPFRDSSLSGNTIYF. The CDR3 region has the DNA TGTGCCAGCAGTTACCCCTTCCGGGACTCAAGCCTCTCTGGAAACACCATATATTTT.

The chain uses TRBV29-1 and TRBJ2-7, with TRBD2 as a possible D gene (6 bases). The CDR3 loop spans 13 amino acids. The V end lost 4 bases, the J end lost 6 bases, and 16 bases lay between the germline ends. CDR1 SQVTM and CDR2 ANQGSEA come from the germline V gene. DNA for the CDR3: TGCAGCGTTGTAGCCGGGAGTACTGGCGAGCAGTACTTC. Amino acids: CSVVAGSTGEQYF.

This clonotype appeared a few times. The chain is built from TRBV5-1 and TRBJ2-7; maybe TRBD2 (5 bases). This CDR3 region has 16 residues. CDR1 is SGHRS, CDR2 YFSETQ, per germline. V gave up 0 bases and J gave up 0 bases, with 13 bases separating them. The CDR3 sequence: CASSLAVIASSYEQYF. In DNA form, the CDR3 reads TGCGCCAGCAGCTTGGCCGTAATAGCGAGCTCCTACGAGCAGTACTTC.

V usage is TRBV4-2 and J usage is TRBJ1-4, with 12 bases fitting TRBD1. Germline V lookup: CDR1 LGHNA, CDR2 YNFKEQ. The J segment lost 6 bases and the V segment lost 4 bases, leaving 3 bases of the junction unmatched. The CDR3 is 15 amino acids. This CDR3 is CASSLGTGGYEKLFF. CDR3 nucleotide sequence: TGTGCCAGCAGCCTAGGGACAGGGGGCTATGAAAAACTGTTTTTT.

The CDR3 nucleotides read TGCAGCGGGGCTGGAGAGACCCAGTACTTC. Translating gives CSGAGETQYF. The V gene is TRBV29-1, the J gene TRBJ2-5; D not resolved. V was pared by 7 bases and J by 4 bases, with 7 bases between. Per the germline V gene, CDR1 is SQVTM and CDR2 is ANQGSEA. The CDR3 consists of 10 residues.

The chain employs TRBV7-2 and TRBJ1-1; tentatively, D is TRBD1 (6 bases). The V gene's germline CDR1 is SGHTA and CDR2 FQGNSA. Trimming pared 2 bases from V and 3 bases from J, leaving 13 bases between. The CDR3 length is 15 residues. CDR3 sequence reads: CASSLSYRVDTEAFF. CDR3 DNA sequence: TGTGCCAGCAGCTTAAGCTACAGGGTCGACACTGAAGCTTTCTTT.

This clonotype has only a few counts. This chain connects TRBV6-5 to TRBJ2-5; D may be TRBD1 or TRBD2 (5 bases each). Per the germline V gene, CDR1 is MNHEY and CDR2 is SVGAGI. This CDR3 has 15 residues. V lost 2 bases to trimming and J lost 4 bases, with 14 bases between them. The CDR3 nucleotides are TGTGCCAGCAGTTACCCAGCTGGGGGTCGAGAGACCCAGTACTTC. This encodes CASSYPAGGRETQYF.

This clonotype showed up many times. The J gene is TRBJ2-5, the V gene TRBV15; D call uncertain. The CDR3 is 15 amino acids. Trimming cost V 0 bases and J 2 bases, with 10 bases left between them. CDR1 LNHNV and CDR2 YYDKDF come from the germline V gene (reference sequence). The CDR3: CATSRDRNRQETQYF. CDR3 DNA sequence: TGTGCCACCAGCAGAGATCGCAACAGACAAGAGACCCAGTACTTC. The full variable domain, rest sourced from reference TRBV15 and TRBJ2-5, is DAMVIQNPRYQVTQFGKPVTLSCSQTLNHNVMYWYQQKSSQAPKLLFHYYDKDFNNEADTPDNFQSRRPNTSFCFLDIRSPGLGDTAMYLCATSRDRNRQETQYFGPGTRLLVL.

This chain connects TRBV10-2 to TRBJ2-5; tentatively, D is TRBD2 (6 bases). The CDR3 extends over 16 amino acids. The germline CDR1 and CDR2 sequences are WSHSY and SAAADI. V was cut by 1 base and J by 5 bases, with 17 bases left in between. CDR3 region: CASSEFRGASSETQYF. DNA of the CDR3: TGCGCCAGCAGTGAGTTTCGCGGGGCTAGCTCCGAGACCCAGTACTTC.

Concerning this clonotype: An end of the junction does not agree with germline; a read error may underlie this. This rearrangement joins TRBV20-1 to TRBJ2-5, with D unclear. The CDR3 totals 11 residues. Per the germline V gene, CDR1 is DFQATT and CDR2 is SNEGSKA (reference sequence). The CDR3: CSFAYQEAQYF. Written as DNA, the CDR3 is TGCTCCTTTGCGTACCAAGAGGCCCAGTACTTC.

This clonotype was counted at least ten times. The chain recombines TRBV15 with TRBJ1-5, with TRBD1 matching 9 bases. CDR1 is LNHNV and CDR2 is YYDKDF in the germline V gene (reference sequence). This CDR3 contains 16 residues. The V segment lost 0 bases and the J segment 6 bases; nucleotides outside the gene matches: 6. The CDR3: CATSRDDRGFGQPQHF. DNA for the CDR3: TGTGCCACCAGCAGAGACGACAGGGGGTTCGGTCAGCCCCAGCATTTT.

The chain links TRBV29-1 to TRBJ2-5; possibly TRBD2 for D (5 bases). The germline gives CDR1 SQVTM, CDR2 ANQGSEA. The V end lost 8 bases, the J end lost 5 bases, and 15 bases lay between the germline ends. This CDR3 has 12 residues. The CDR3 loop is CSYRGVAETQYF. DNA of the CDR3: TGCAGCTATAGAGGTGTAGCGGAGACCCAGTACTTC.

The rearrangement uses TRBV3-1 and TRBJ2-5, with D perhaps matching TRBD1 or TRBD2 (5 bases each). This CDR3 contains 14 residues. V shed 0 bases and J shed 5 bases, with 10 bases lying between them. In germline, CDR1 is LGHDT, CDR2 YNNKEL (reference sequence). The CDR3 sequence: CASSQDGGTETQYF. CDR3 nucleotide sequence: TGTGCCAGCAGCCAAGATGGGGGAACGGAGACCCAGTACTTC.

With regard to this clonotype: A much larger clone differs from this one at a single base, so this may be a read error. The chain uses TRBV5-5 and TRBJ1-1, with D perhaps matching TRBD1 (6 bases). Trimming removed 9 bases at V and 5 bases at J, with 20 bases between. The CDR3 is 14 amino acids. The V gene's germline CDR1 is SGHKS and CDR2 YYEKEE (reference sequence). DNA of the CDR3: TGTGCCAACAGTTACGGGCCTCAGGGGACTGAAGCTTTCTTT. Translating gives CANSYGPQGTEAFF. The full variable domain, with the rest looked up from reference TRBV5-5 and TRBJ1-1, is DAGVTQSPTHLIKTRGQQVTLRCSPISGHKSVSWYQQVLGQGPQFIFQYYEKEERGRGNFPDRFSARQFPNYSSELNVNALLLGDSALYLCANSYGPQGTEAFFGQGTRLTVV.

This chain joins TRBV7-2 and TRBJ2-5, with a tentative D call TRBD2 (6 bases). Looked up from germline, CDR1 is SGHTA and CDR2 is FQGNSA. V gave up 5 bases and J gave up 5 bases, with 18 bases separating them. This CDR3 has 15 amino acids. CDR3 loop: CASSLPSEELETQYF. For the CDR3, the DNA is TGTGCCAGCAGCCTTCCTAGCGAGGAGTTGGAGACCCAGTACTTC.

As regards this clonotype: The junction does not match germline at one end; this may be a read error. V and J are TRBV7-2 and TRBJ1-1; D remains unclear. CDR3 length: 13 residues. Per germline, CDR1 SGHTA and CDR2 FQGNSA. CDR3 amino acids: CASSHHLGTEAFF. DNA of the CDR3: TGCGCCAGCAGCCACCATTTGGGCACTGAAGCTTTCTTT.

In its sample, this clonotype was seen a few times. This sequence joins TRBV5-1 and TRBJ1-1, with D hard to call. The V end lost 1 base, the J end lost 1 base, and 11 bases lay between the germline ends. The CDR3 has 15 amino acids. The germline V gene has CDR1 SGHRS and CDR2 YFSETQ. The CDR3 reads CASSLQGFGNTEAFF. CDR3 coding DNA: TGCGCCAGCAGCTTGCAAGGGTTCGGGAACACTGAAGCTTTCTTT. The full variable domain, in which reference TRBV5-1 and TRBJ1-1 provide the parts outside the CDR3, is KAGVTQTPRYLIKTRGQQVTLSCSPISGHRSVSWYQQTPGQGLQFLFEYFSETQRNKGNFPGRFSGRQFSNSRSEMNVSTLELGDSALYLCASSLQGFGNTEAFFGQGTRLTVV.

This clonotype has a count of ten or more. This sequence joins TRBV29-1 and TRBJ2-5, with TRBD2 matching 16 bases. There are 18 residues in the CDR3. V shed 6 bases, J shed 4 bases, and the junction held 14 bases outside the gene matches. CDR1 SQVTM and CDR2 ANQGSEA come from the germline V gene. CDR3 loop: CSVFSGTSGRVVAETQYF. In DNA form, the CDR3 reads TGCAGCGTGTTTTCCGGGACTAGCGGGAGGGTAGTTGCAGAGACCCAGTACTTC.